This T cell receptor beta chain was found in a study of CD8+CD57+ T cells in acquired aplastic anemia. By flow cytometry, patients selected for sequencing had shown an expansion of CD8+CD57+ cells. According to the study, genomic DNA was the template for TCR beta VDJ and CDR3 profiling. TCRdb independently ran MiXCR on the reads; one entry per CDR3 protein. The data show roughly 200,000 distinct CDR3 sequences, with about 60% seen just once and approximately 40% held by the top ten. This CDR3 has 12 amino acids. Looked up from germline, CDR1 is SGHDT and CDR2 is YYEEEE. V lost 3 bases and J lost 7, with 11 bases in between. This clonotype showed up just a few times.

The TCR originated in a human donor with aplastic anemia. The chain links TRBV5-6 to TRBJ2-7; either TRBD1 or TRBD2 may fit D (5 bases each). The sequencing sample was made of sorted CD4+, CD8+, or CD8+CD57+ T cells (not recorded which) from PBMCs. The DNA of the CDR3 is TGTGCCAGCAGCTCAGGGCGAGGGGAGCAGTACTTC. Its protein is CASSSGRGEQYF.